This T cell receptor (beta chain) stems from a study of blood T cell repertoires in COVID-19. Overall study: Nucleic acid was either cDNA or gDNA, and it came from T cells, B-cell-depleted T cells, or PBMCs.

TCRdb keeps only in-frame clones here, not all; method: immunoSEQ multiplex PCR. The data show some 170,000 clones, 75% to 90% seen once. Participants' own reports of clinical history determined their cohort assignment. This clonotype was sampled from a man aged 35-49 years who had recovered from COVID-19. Sequenced: PBMCs or T cells enriched from blood (not recorded which).

The CDR3 DNA sequence: TGTGCCAGCACCCGGGACTTTAGCAATCAGCCCCAGCATTTT. Encoded protein: CASTRDFSNQPQHF. The rearrangement links TRBV11-2 to TRBJ1-5, with a weak D call TRBD1 (5 bases). Trimming removed 7 bases from V and 0 bases from J, with 10 bases in between. The germline V gene has CDR1 SGHAT and CDR2 FQNNGV. This CDR3 spans 14 amino acids.